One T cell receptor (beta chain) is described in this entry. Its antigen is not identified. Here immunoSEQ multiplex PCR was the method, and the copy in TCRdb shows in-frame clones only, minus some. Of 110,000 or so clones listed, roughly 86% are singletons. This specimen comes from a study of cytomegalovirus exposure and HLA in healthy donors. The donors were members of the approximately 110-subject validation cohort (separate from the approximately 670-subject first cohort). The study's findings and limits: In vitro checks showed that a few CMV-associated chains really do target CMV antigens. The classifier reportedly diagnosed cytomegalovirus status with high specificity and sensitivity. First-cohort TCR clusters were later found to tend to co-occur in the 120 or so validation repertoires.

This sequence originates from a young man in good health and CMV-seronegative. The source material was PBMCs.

CDR3 DNA: TGTGCCAGCAGCAAGCGAAGCTCCTACGAGCAGTACTTC. Encoded protein: CASSKRSSYEQYF. The gene calls are TRBV5-4 and TRBJ2-7, with unresolved D. V was shortened by 4 bases and J by 0 bases, with 8 bases between the two germline ends. The CDR3 consists of 13 residues. Looked up from germline, CDR1 is SGHNT and CDR2 is YYREEE (reference sequence). Drawing the rest from reference TRBV5-4 and TRBJ2-7, the complete variable domain is ETGVTQSPTHLIKTRGQQVTLRCSSQSGHNTVSWYQQALGQGPQFIFQYYREEENGRGNFPPRFSGLQFPNYSSELNVNALELDDSALYLCASSKRSSYEQYFGPGTRLTVT.